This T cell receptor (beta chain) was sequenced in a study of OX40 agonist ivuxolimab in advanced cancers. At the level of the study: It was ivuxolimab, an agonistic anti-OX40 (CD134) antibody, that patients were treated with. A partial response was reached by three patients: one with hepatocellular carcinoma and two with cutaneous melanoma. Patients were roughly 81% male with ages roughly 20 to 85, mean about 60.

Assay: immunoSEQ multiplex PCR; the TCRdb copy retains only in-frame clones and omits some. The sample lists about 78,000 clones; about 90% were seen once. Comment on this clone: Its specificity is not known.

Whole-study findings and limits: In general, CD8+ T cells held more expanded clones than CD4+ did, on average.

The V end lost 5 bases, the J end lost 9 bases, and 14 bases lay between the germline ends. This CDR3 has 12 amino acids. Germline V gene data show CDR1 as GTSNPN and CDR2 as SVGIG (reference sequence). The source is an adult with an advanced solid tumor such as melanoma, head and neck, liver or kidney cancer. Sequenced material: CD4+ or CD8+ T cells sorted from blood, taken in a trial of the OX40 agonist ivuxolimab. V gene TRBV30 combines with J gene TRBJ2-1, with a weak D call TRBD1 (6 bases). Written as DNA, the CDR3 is TGTGCCTGGGGGCCCGGGACATTTGAGCAGTTCTTC. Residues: CAWGPGTFEQFF.